What follows is one T cell receptor (beta chain) and its context. Its antigen is unknown. CD8 cells regarded as naive lacked CD45RO, were positively chosen for CCR7, and omitted terminally differentiated effector memory CD45RA+ cells. Participating donors were healthy, HIV-negative adults free of recent acute infections or vaccinations. Clones were read by immunoSEQ multiplex PCR, and TCRdb kept only the in-frame ones, dropping some. This table has more than 2 million clones, over 85% appearing once. This sample was included in a study of shared clonotypes between healthy human individuals. Notes on the study in general: Naive CD4 clonotype sharing across a few donors was approximately 5%. Expectations were that clonotype sharing among donors would be affected by sequencing depth. Naive subsets, compared against memory subsets, generally had larger estimated richness values.

The CDR3 has 16 residues. The germline V gene has CDR1 SEHNR and CDR2 FQNEAQ (reference sequence). V gave up 1 base and J gave up 1 base, with 11 bases separating them. Material: naive CD8+ T cells sorted from blood. The gene calls are TRBV7-9 and TRBJ1-5, with unresolved D. The sequence derives from a man younger than 35 in good health. CDR3 sequence: CASSLGSWESNQPQHF. The CDR3 coding sequence is TGTGCCAGCAGCTTAGGATCTTGGGAAAGCAATCAGCCCCAGCATTTT.